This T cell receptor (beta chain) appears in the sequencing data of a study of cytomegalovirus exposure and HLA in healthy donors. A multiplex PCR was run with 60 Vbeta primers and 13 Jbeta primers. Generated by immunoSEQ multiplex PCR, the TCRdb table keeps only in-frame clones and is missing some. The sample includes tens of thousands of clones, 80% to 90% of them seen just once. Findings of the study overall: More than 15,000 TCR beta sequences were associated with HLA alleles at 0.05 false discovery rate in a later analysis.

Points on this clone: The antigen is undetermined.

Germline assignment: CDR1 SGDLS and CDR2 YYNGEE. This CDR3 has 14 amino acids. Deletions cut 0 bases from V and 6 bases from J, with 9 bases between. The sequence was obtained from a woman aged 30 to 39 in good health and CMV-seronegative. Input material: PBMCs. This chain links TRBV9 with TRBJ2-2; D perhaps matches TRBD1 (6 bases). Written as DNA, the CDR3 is TGTGCCAGCAGCGTAGCTACAGGGTCCGGGGAGCTGTTTTTT. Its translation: CASSVATGSGELFF.